This entry lists 26 T cell receptor beta chains sequenced from one sample in a study of CD8+CD57+ T cells in acquired aplastic anemia. TCR beta VDJ and CDR3 profiles were obtained from a genomic DNA template. TCRdb reprocessed the reads via MiXCR and lists one record per CDR3 protein. The sample includes over 200,000 distinct CDR3 sequences, 61% of them seen just once. Sequenced sample: sorted CD4+, CD8+, or CD8+CD57+ T cells (not recorded which) from PBMCs. Receptor source: a human donor in good health.

This clonotype occurred once. The rearrangement links TRBV25-1 to TRBJ1-2, with D perhaps TRBD1 (5 bases). The V end was cut by 5 bases, the J end by 2 bases, with 12 bases between. This CDR3 comprises 14 residues. The germline CDR1 and CDR2 sequences are MGHDK and SYGVNS. DNA for the CDR3: TGTGCCAGCAGTTTACCGGGACGGAACTATGGCTACACCTTC. Translated: CASSLPGRNYGYTF.

V and J are TRBV29-1 and TRBJ2-7; D unresolved. The V and J ends lost 4 bases and 2 bases respectively, with 15 bases between them. The CDR3 has 14 amino acids. CDR1 and CDR2 from the germline V gene are SQVTM and ANQGSEA. CDR3 region: CSVVRAYEPYEQYF. The CDR3 DNA sequence: TGCAGCGTTGTCCGAGCATACGAACCCTACGAGCAGTACTTC.

This chain joins TRBV5-1 and TRBJ2-3, with D tentatively TRBD2 (5 bases). The CDR3 is 15 residues long. Germline CDR1 is SGHRS and CDR2 is YFSETQ. V lost 2 bases and J 0 bases, leaving 10 bases between the germline ends. CDR3 protein: CASSFKTISTDTQYF. The CDR3 nucleotides read TGCGCCAGCAGCTTCAAGACTATTAGCACAGATACGCAGTATTTT.

V and J are TRBV25-1 and TRBJ2-1; perhaps TRBD2 as D (6 bases). There are 15 residues in the CDR3. Germline CDR1 MGHDK, CDR2 SYGVNS. V lost 3 bases and J lost 4, with 13 bases in between. The CDR3, as DNA: TGTGCCAGCAGTGACGGTCTAGCGTCTTACAATGAGCAGTTCTTC. Residues: CASSDGLASYNEQFF.

V is TRBV24-1 and J is TRBJ2-5, with no clear D. The ends were cut back, 2 bases at V and 3 bases at J, with 21 bases in the middle. CDR1 KGHDR and CDR2 SFDVKD come from the germline V gene. This CDR3 is built from 18 residues. CDR3 amino acids: CATSDSATMGLGEETQYF. The DNA of the CDR3 is TGTGCCACCAGTGATTCGGCTACCATGGGATTAGGTGAAGAGACCCAGTACTTC.

This sequence joins TRBV4-2 and TRBJ2-7, with TRBD1 as a possible D gene (5 bases). Deletions cut 2 bases from V and 3 bases from J, with 14 bases between. Germline V gene lookup returns CDR1 LGHNA and CDR2 YNFKEQ. The CDR3 is made up of 15 amino acids. This chain's CDR3 is CASSQQDRSDYEQYF. CDR3 bases: TGTGCCAGCAGCCAACAAGACAGATCCGACTACGAGCAGTACTTC.

The chain couples TRBV2 to TRBJ1-5; TRBD1 matches 7 bases. CDR1 SNHLY and CDR2 FYNNEI come from the germline V gene. The CDR3 spans 14 residues. CDR3 loop: CATGNLVSNQPQHF. In nucleotides, the CDR3 is TGTGCGACAGGGAACCTCGTGAGCAATCAGCCCCAGCATTTT.

This chain links TRBV20-1 with TRBJ2-5, with a tentative D call TRBD2 (6 bases). Per the germline V gene, CDR1 is DFQATT and CDR2 is SNEGSKA (reference sequence). V was clipped by 5 bases and J by 4 bases, with 11 bases between them. This CDR3 region has 12 residues. The CDR3 region is CSARPGLETQYF. CDR3 DNA sequence: TGCAGTGCTCGCCCGGGACTAGAGACCCAGTACTTC.

The CDR3 here is CASSWGTDYEQYF. In DNA, the CDR3 is TGCGCCAGCAGCTGGGGGACAGATTACGAGCAGTACTTC. The chain is built from TRBV5-1 and TRBJ2-7; 7 nucleotides agree with TRBD1. Germline trimming cut 3 bases from V and 4 bases from J; bases unmatched to any gene: 4. CDR3 length: 13 amino acids. Germline V gives CDR1 SGHRS, CDR2 YFSETQ.

The V and J genes are TRBV19 and TRBJ1-1, with a weak D call TRBD1 (5 bases). The V end lost 4 bases, the J end lost 8 bases, and 11 bases lay between the germline ends. This CDR3 has 12 amino acids. CDR1 LNHDA and CDR2 SQIVND come from the germline V gene (reference sequence). CDR3 sequence: CASSRFREEAFF. The CDR3 bases are TGTGCCAGTAGTAGGTTCAGGGAGGAAGCTTTCTTT.

The rearrangement uses TRBV20-1 and TRBJ2-7, with D perhaps matching TRBD1 or TRBD2 (5 bases each). Germline V gene sequence: CDR1 DFQATT, CDR2 SNEGSKA (reference sequence). CDR3 length: 11 amino acids. V was clipped by 7 bases and J by 2 bases, with 9 bases between them. The CDR3: CSVRGTYEQYF. The CDR3 DNA reads as TGCAGTGTGAGGGGCACCTACGAGCAGTACTTC.

This clonotype has ten or more counts. V and J are TRBV25-1 and TRBJ1-4; no clear D. Germline assignment: CDR1 MGHDK and CDR2 SYGVNS. V was clipped by 1 base and J by 8 bases, with 14 bases between them. The CDR3 is 15 residues long. The CDR3: CASSELEVMGEKLFF. The CDR3 DNA reads as TGTGCCAGCAGTGAATTGGAGGTAATGGGAGAAAAACTGTTTTTT.

V and J are TRBV20-1 and TRBJ2-3; 8 nucleotides agree with TRBD2. Germline CDR1 is DFQATT and CDR2 is SNEGSKA (reference sequence). V trimming: 3 bases; J trimming: 6 bases; junction bases outside the gene matches: 11. The CDR3 consists of 15 residues. CDR3 bases: TGCAGTGCTAGCGTGGCGATAGCGGGGTCGGATACGCAGTATTTT. Translating gives CSASVAIAGSDTQYF.

In DNA form, the CDR3 reads TGCAGCGTAGGAGCCACGGGAGGGGATGAGCAGTTCTTC. It specifies CSVGATGGDEQFF. The rearrangement uses TRBV29-1 and TRBJ2-1; 8 positions agree with TRBD2. CDR1 is SQVTM and CDR2 is ANQGSEA in the germline V gene. V was pared by 6 bases and J by 8 bases, with 9 bases of the junction left unmatched. The CDR3 loop spans 13 amino acids.

The chain uses TRBV7-9 and TRBJ2-3; D unclear. Trimming cost V 5 bases and J 3 bases, with 6 bases left between them. The germline CDR1 and CDR2 sequences are SEHNR and FQNEAQ (reference sequence). The CDR3 is 12 amino acids. CDR3 sequence: CASSVETDTQYF. The CDR3 bases are TGTGCCAGCAGCGTTGAAACAGATACGCAGTATTTT.

This clonotype was detected many times. This rearrangement joins TRBV12-3 or TRBV12-4 to TRBJ2-1; D not resolved. The CDR3 covers 12 residues. The ends were cut back, 6 bases at V and 6 bases at J, with 9 bases in the middle. CDR3: CASSPRLNEQFF. The CDR3 coding sequence is TGTGCCAGCAGCCCCCGGCTCAATGAGCAGTTCTTC.

This clonotype has a handful of counts. The chain uses TRBV5-1 and TRBJ2-3; D is uncertain. The CDR3 has 13 amino acids. CDR1 and CDR2 from the germline V gene are SGHRS and YFSETQ. V lost 0 bases and J 8 bases, leaving 10 bases between the germline ends. The DNA of the CDR3 is TGCGCCAGCAGCTTGGACCTCAAAGGTACGCAGTATTTT. It encodes CASSLDLKGTQYF.

Regarding this clonotype: One junction end does not reproduce the germline sequence, and a read error may be involved. V usage is TRBV6-6 and J usage is TRBJ1-2; the match to TRBD1 covers 8 bases. Germline assignment: CDR1 MNHNY and CDR2 SVGAGI (reference sequence). The CDR3 is 15 amino acids. The CDR3 DNA sequence: TGCGCCAGCAGCAAGGGACAGGCCAACCCCTATGGCTACACCTTC. Translating gives CASSKGQANPYGYTF.

In regard to this clonotype: The germline gene is not matched at one end of the junction; a read error may be the cause. This rearrangement joins TRBV15 to TRBJ2-7; 8 bases line up with TRBD2. Germline V gene data show CDR1 as LNHNV and CDR2 as YYDKDF (reference sequence). This CDR3 contains 16 residues. For the CDR3, the DNA is TGTGCCACCGGCAGAGATCTGGTAGCGGGATCCTACGAGCAGTACTTC. This sequence encodes CATGRDLVAGSYEQYF.

A few counts support this clonotype. J is TRBJ1-2 and V is TRBV7-9; no definite D call. The length of the CDR3 is 13 residues. Trimming removed 1 base at V and 8 bases at J, with 11 bases between. Germline values: CDR1 SEHNR, CDR2 FQNEAQ (reference sequence). This CDR3 is CASSLEVPRGYTF. The CDR3 DNA follows: TGTGCCAGCAGCTTAGAAGTGCCCCGGGGCTACACCTTC.

This clonotype was recorded at least ten times. J is TRBJ2-5 and V is TRBV9, with TRBD2 as a possible D gene (6 bases). V lost 2 bases, J lost 7 bases, and 18 bases lay in between. This CDR3 has 15 amino acids. Germline assignment: CDR1 SGDLS and CDR2 YYNGEE. CDR3 in amino acids: CASSVGLAEYGTQYF. CDR3 bases: TGTGCCAGCAGCGTGGGACTGGCCGAGTACGGGACCCAGTACTTC.

The table lists this clonotype with a few counts. The rearrangement uses TRBV7-9 and TRBJ2-3; 14 positions agree with TRBD2. V dropped 5 bases and J dropped 6; count of bases not matched to a gene: 7. The CDR3 runs to 16 residues. Per the germline V gene, CDR1 is SEHNR and CDR2 is FQNEAQ (reference sequence). The CDR3 sequence: CASSGGLAGGLDTQYF. The DNA for the CDR3 is TGTGCCAGCAGCGGCGGACTAGCGGGGGGTTTGGATACGCAGTATTTT.

The CDR3 protein is CASSGIQGLIYEQYF. The DNA for the CDR3 is TGTGCCAGTAGTGGAATTCAGGGATTGATCTACGAGCAGTACTTC. The gene calls are TRBV19 and TRBJ2-7, with D possibly being TRBD1 (5 bases). Trimming removed 5 bases at V and 3 bases at J, with 17 bases between. Per germline, CDR1 LNHDA and CDR2 SQIVND (reference sequence). This CDR3 has 15 residues.

The rearrangement links TRBV29-1 to TRBJ2-7; the D call may be TRBD1 or TRBD2 (5 bases each). Per germline, CDR1 SQVTM and CDR2 ANQGSEA. V was clipped by 8 bases and J by 0 bases, with 11 bases between them. The CDR3 is 12 amino acids. The chain's CDR3 is CSISDSSYEQYF. CDR3 DNA sequence: TGCAGCATTAGCGACAGCTCCTACGAGCAGTACTTC.

This clonotype was picked up many times. V usage is TRBV28 and J usage is TRBJ1-4; D not certain. CDR1 MDHEN and CDR2 SYDVKM come from the germline V gene. The V and J ends lost 6 bases and 4 bases respectively, with 3 bases between them. The CDR3 runs to 11 residues. CDR3 in DNA: TGTGCCAGCAGAGATAATGAAAAACTGTTTTTT. Its protein is CASRDNEKLFF.

V gene TRBV11-1 combines with J gene TRBJ2-5; 7 bases align to TRBD2. The CDR3 has 19 residues. J was trimmed by 4 bases and V by 5 bases; bases with no gene match: 22. CDR1 is SGHAT and CDR2 is FQDESV in the germline V gene (reference sequence). CDR3: CASSPGFWGGGRGTETQYF. The CDR3 nucleotides are TGTGCCAGCAGCCCAGGCTTCTGGGGCGGGGGAAGAGGGACAGAGACCCAGTACTTC.